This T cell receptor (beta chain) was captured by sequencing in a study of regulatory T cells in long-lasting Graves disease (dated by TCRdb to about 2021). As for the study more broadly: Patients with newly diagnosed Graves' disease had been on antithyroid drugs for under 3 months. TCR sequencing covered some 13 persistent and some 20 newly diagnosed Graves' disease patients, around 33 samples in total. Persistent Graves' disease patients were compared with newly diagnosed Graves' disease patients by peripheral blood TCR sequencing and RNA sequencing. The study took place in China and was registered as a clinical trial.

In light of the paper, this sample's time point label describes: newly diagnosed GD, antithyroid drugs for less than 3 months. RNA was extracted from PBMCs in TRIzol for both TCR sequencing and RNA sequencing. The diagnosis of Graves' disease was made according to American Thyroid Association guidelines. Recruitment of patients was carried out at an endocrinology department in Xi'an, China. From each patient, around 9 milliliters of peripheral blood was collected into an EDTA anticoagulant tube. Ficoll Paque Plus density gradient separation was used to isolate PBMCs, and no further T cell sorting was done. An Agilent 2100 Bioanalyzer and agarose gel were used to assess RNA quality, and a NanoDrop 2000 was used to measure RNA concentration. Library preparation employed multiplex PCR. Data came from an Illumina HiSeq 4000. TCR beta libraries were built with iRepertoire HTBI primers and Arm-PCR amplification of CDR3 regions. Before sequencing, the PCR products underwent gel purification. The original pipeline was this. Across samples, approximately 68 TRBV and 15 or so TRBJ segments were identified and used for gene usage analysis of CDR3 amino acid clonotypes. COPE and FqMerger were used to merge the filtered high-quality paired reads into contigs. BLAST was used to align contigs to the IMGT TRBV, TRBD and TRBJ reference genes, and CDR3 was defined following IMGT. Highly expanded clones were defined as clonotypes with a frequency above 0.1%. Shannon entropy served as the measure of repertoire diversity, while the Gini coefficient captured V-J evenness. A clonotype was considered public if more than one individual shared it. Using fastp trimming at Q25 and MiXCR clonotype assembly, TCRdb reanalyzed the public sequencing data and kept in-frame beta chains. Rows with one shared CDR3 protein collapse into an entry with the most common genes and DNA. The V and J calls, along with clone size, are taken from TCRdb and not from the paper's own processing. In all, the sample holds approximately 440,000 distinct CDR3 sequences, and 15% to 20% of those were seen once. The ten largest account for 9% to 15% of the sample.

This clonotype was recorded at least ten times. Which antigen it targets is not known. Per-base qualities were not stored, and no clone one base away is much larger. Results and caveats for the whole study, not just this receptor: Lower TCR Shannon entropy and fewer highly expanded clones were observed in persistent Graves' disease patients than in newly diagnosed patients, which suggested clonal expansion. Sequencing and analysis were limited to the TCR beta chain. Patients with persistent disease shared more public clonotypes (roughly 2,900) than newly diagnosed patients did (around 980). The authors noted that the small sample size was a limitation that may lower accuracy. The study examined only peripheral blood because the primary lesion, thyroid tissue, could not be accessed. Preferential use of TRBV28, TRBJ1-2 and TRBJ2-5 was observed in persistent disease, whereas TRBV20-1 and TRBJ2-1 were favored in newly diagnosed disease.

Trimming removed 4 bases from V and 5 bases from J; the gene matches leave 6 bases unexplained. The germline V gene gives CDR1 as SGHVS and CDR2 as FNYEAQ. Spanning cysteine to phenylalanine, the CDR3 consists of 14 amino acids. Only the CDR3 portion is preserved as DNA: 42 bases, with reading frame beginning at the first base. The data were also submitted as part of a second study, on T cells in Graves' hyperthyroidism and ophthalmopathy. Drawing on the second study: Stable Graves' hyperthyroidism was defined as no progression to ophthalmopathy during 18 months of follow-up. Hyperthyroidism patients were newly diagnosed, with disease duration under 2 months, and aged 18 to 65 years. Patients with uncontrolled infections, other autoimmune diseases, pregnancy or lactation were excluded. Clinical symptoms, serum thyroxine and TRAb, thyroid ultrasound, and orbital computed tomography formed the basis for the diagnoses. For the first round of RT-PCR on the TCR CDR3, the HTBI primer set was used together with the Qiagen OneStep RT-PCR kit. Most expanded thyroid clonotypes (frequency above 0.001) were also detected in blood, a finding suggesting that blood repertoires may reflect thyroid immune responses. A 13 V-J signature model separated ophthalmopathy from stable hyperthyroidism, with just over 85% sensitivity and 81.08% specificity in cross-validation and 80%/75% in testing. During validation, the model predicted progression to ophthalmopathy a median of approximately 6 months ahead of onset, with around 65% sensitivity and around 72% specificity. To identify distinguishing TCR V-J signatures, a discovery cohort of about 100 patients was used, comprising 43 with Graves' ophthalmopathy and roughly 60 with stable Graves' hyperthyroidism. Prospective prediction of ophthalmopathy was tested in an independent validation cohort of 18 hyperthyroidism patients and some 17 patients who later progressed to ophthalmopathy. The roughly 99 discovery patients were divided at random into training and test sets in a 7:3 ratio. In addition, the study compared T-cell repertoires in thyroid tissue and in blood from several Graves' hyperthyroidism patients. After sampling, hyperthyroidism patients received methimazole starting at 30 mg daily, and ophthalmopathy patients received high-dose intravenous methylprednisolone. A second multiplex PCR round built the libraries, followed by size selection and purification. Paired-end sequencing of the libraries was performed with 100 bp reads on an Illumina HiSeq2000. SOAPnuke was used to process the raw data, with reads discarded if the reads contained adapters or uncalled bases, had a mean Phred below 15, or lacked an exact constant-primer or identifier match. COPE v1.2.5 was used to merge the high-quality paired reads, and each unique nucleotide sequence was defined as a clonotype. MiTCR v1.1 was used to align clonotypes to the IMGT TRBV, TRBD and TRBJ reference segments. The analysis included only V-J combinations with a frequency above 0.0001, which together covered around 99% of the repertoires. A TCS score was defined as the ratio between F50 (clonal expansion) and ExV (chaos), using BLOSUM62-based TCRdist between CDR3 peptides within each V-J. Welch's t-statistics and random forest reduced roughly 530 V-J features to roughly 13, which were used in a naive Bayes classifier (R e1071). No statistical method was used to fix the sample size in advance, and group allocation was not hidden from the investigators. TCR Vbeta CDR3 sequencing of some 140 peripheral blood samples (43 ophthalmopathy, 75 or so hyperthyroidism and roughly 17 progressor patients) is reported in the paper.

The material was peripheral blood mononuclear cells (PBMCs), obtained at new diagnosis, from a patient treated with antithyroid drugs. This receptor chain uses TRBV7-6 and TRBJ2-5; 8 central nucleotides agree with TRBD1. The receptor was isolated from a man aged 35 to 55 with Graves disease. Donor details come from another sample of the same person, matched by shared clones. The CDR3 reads CASSWTGTRETQYF. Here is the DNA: TGTGCCAGCAGCTGGACAGGGACGCGGGAGACCCAGTACTTC. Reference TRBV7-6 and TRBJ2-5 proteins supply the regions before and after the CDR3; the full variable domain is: GAGVSQSPRYKVTKRGQDVALRCDPISGHVSLYWYRQALGQGPEFLTYFNYEAQQDKSGLPNDRFSAERPEGSISTLTIQRTEQRDSAMYRCASSWTGTRETQYFGPGTRLLVL.